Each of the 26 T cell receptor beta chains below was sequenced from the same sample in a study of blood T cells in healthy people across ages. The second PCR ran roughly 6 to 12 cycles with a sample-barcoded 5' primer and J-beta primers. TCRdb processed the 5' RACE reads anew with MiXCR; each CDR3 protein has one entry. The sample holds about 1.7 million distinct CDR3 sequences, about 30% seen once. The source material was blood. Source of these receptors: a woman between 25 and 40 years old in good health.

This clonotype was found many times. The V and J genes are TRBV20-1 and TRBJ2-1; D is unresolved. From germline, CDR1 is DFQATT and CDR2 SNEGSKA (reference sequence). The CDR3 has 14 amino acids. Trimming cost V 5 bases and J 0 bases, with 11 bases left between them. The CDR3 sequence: CSAQILSSYNEQFF. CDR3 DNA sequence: TGCAGTGCTCAGATCCTGAGCTCCTACAATGAGCAGTTCTTC.

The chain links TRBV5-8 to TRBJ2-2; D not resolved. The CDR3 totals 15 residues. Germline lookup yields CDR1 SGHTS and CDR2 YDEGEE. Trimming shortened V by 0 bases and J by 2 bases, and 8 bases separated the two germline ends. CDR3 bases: TGTGCCAGCAGCTTGGCAGTGGAAAACACCGGGGAGCTGTTTTTT. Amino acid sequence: CASSLAVENTGELFF.

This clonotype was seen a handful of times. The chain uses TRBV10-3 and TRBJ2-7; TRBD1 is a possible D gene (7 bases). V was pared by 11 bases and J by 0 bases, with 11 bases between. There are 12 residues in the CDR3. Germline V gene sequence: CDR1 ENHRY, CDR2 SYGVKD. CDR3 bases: TGTGCCGCCAGGGGGGCCTCCTACGAGCAGTACTTC. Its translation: CAARGASYEQYF.

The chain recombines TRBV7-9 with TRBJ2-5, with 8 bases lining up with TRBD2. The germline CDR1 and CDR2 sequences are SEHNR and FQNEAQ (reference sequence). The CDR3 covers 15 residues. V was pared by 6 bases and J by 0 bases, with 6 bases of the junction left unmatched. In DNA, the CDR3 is TGTGCCAGCAGTTCCACTAGCGGCAACCAAGAGACCCAGTACTTC. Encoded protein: CASSSTSGNQETQYF.

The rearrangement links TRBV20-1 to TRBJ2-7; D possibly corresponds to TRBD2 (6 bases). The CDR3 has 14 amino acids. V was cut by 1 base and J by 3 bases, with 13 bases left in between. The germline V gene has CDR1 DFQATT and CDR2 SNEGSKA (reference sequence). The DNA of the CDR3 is TGCAGTGCTAGAGCCTACGAGGACTACTACGAGCAGTACGTC. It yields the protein CSARAYEDYYEQYV.

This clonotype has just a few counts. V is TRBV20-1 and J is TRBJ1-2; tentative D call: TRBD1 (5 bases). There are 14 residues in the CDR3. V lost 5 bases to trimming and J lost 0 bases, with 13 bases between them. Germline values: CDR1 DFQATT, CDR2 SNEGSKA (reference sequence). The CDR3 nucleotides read TGCAGTGCTGGGGGGGGTGGGGCTAACTATGGCTACACCTTC. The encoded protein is CSAGGGGANYGYTF.

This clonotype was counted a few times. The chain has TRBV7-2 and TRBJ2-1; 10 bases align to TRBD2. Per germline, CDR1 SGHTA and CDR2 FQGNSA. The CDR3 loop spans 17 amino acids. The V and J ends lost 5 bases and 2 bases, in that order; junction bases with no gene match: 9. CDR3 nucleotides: TGTGCCAGCAGCAAAGGGGCTAGCGGGGGACCCTACAATGAGCAGTTCTTC. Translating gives CASSKGASGGPYNEQFF.

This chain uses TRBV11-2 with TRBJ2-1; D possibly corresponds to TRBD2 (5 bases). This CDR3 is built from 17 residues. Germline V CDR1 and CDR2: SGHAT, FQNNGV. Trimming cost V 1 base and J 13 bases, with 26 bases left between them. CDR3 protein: CASSLVRDVLAKNIQFF. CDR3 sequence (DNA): TGTGCCAGCAGCTTAGTTCGAGATGTTCTAGCCAAAAACATTCAGTTCTTC.

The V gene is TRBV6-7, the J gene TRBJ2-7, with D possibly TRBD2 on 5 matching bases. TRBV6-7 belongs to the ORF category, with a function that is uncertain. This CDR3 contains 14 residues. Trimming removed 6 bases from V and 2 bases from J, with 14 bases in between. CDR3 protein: CASRSPEDPYEQYF. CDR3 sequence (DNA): TGTGCCAGCAGGAGCCCGGAGGACCCCTACGAGCAGTACTTC.

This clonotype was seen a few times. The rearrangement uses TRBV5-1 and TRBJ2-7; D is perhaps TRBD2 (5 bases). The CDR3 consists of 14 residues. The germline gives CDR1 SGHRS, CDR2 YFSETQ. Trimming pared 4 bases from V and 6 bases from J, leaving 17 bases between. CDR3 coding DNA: TGCGCCAGCAGCCCGGGGTCCATGGGTGGCGAGCAGTACTTC. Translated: CASSPGSMGGEQYF.

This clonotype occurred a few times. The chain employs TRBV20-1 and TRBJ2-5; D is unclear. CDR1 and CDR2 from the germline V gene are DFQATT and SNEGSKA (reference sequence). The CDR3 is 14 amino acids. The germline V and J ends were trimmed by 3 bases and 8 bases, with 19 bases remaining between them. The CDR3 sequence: CSARPGLVQVTQYF. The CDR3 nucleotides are TGCAGTGCTAGGCCCGGCCTGGTCCAGGTAACCCAGTACTTC.

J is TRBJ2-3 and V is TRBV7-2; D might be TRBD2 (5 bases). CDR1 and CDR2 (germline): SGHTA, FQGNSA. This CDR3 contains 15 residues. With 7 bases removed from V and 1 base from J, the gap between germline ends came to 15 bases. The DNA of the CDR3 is TGTGCCAGCACCTTGACCCCCGGGGGCACAGATACGCAGTATTTT. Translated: CASTLTPGGTDTQYF.

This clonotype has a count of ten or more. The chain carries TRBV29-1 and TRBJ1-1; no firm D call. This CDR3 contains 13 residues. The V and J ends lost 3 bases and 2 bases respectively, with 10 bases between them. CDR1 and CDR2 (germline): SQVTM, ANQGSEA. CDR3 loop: CSVEEGPNTEAFF. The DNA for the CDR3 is TGCAGCGTTGAGGAGGGCCCAAACACTGAAGCTTTCTTT.

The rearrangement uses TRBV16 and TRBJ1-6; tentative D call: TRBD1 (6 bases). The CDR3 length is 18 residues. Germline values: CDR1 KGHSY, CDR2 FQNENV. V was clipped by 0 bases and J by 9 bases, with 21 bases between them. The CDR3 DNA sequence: TGTGCCAGCAGCCAATCCGGGACACAGGAGGGGAAGGGTTCACCCCTCCACTTT. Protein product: CASSQSGTQEGKGSPLHF.

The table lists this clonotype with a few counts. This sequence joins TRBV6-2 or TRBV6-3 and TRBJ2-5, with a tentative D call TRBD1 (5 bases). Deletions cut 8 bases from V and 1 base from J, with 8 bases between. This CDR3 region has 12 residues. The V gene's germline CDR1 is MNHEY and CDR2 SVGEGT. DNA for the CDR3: TGTGCCAGCGGACAATCCCAAGAGACCCAGTACTTC. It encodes CASGQSQETQYF.

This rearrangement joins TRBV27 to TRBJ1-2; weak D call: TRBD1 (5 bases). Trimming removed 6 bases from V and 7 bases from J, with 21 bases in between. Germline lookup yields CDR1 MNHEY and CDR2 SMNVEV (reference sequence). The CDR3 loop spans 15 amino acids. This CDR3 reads CASRPEVGGGTGYTF. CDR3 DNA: TGTGCCAGCAGGCCAGAGGTGGGGGGAGGTACTGGCTACACCTTC.

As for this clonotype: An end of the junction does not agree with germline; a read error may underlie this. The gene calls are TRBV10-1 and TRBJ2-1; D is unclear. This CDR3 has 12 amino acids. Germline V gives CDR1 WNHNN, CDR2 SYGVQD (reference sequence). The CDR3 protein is CASGESSYEQFF. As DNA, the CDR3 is TGCGCCAGCGGTGAGAGCTCCTACGAGCAGTTCTTC.

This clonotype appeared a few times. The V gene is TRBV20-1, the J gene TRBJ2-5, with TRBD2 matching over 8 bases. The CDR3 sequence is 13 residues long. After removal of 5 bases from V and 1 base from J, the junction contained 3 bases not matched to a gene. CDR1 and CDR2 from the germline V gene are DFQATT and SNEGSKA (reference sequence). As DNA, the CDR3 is TGCAGTGCTGTGGGACTAGGCCAAGAGACCCAGTACTTC. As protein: CSAVGLGQETQYF.

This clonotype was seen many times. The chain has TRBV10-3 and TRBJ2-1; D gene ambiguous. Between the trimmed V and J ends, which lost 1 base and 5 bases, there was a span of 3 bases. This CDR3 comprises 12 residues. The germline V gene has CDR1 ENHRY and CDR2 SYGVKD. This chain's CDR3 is CAISELDNEQFF. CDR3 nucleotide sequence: TGTGCCATCAGTGAGTTGGACAATGAGCAGTTCTTC.

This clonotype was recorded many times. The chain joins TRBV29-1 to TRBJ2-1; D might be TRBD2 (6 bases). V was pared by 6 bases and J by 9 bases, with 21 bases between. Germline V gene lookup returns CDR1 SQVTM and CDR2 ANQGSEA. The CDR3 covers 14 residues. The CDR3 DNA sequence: TGCAGCGTCCTGGGGGAGGATTGGAACGCTGAGCAGTTCTTC. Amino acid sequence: CSVLGEDWNAEQFF.

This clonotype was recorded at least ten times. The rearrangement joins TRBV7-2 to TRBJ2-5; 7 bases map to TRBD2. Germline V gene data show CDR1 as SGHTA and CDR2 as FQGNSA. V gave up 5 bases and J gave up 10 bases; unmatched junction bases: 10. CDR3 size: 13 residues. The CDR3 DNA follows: TGTGCCAGCAGCCGGACGGGGGGAAGGGGCCAGTACTTC. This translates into CASSRTGGRGQYF.

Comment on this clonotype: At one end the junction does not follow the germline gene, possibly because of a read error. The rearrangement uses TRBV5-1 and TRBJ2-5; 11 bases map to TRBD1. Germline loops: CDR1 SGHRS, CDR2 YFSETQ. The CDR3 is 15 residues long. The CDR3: CANSLGQGVAETQYF. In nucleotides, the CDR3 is TGCGCCAACAGCTTGGGACAGGGGGTGGCAGAGACCCAGTACTTC. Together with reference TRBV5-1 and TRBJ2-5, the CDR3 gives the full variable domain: KAGVTQTPRYLIKTRGQQVTLSCSPISGHRSVSWYQQTPGQGLQFLFEYFSETQRNKGNFPGRFSGRQFSNSRSEMNVSTLELGDSALYLCANSLGQGVAETQYFGPGTRLLVL.

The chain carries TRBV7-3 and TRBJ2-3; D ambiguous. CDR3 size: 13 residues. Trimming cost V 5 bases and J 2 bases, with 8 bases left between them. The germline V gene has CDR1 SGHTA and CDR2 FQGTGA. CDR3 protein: CASSPDDTDTQYF. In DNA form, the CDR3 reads TGTGCCAGCAGCCCAGATGACACAGATACGCAGTATTTT.

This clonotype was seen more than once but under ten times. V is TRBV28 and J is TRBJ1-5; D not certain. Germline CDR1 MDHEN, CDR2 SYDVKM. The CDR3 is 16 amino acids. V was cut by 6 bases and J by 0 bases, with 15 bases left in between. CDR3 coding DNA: TGTGCCAGCAGGGAACTTAGCTATTATAGCAATCAGCCCCAGCATTTT. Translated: CASRELSYYSNQPQHF.

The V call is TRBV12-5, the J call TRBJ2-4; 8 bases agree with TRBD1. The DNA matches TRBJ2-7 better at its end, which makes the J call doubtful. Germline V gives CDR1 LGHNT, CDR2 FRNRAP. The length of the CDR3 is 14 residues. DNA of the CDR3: TGTGCTAGTGGGCTGGGACAGGCGGTCTACGAGCAGTACTTC. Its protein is CASGLGQAVYEQYF.

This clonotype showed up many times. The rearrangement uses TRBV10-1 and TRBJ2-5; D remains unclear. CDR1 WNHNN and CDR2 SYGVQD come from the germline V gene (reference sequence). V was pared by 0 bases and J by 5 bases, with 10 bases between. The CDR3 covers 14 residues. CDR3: CASSESTQLETQYF. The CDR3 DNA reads TGCGCCAGCAGTGAGTCCACCCAATTGGAGACCCAGTACTTC.